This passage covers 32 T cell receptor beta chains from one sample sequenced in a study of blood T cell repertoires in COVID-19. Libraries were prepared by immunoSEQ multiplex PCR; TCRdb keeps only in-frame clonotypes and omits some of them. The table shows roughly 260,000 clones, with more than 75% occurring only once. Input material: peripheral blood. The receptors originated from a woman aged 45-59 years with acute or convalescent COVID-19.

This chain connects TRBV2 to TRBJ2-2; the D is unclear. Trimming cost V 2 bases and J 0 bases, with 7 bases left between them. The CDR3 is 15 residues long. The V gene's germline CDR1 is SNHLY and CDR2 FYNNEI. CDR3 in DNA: TGTGCCAGCAGTGAAAGGAGCCCGAACACCGGGGAGCTGTTTTTT. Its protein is CASSERSPNTGELFF.

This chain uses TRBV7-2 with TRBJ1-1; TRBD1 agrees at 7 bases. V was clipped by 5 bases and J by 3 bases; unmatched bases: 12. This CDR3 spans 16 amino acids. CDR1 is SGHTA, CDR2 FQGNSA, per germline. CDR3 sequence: CASSPRTGAGDTEAFF. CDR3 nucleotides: TGTGCCAGCAGCCCTAGGACAGGAGCGGGGGACACTGAAGCTTTCTTT.

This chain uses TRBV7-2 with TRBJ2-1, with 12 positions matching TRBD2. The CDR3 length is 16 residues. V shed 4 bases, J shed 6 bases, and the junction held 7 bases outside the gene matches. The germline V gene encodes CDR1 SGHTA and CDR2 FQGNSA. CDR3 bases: TGTGCCAGCAGCTCCCATGCTAGCGGGAGGGCCAATGAGCAGTTCTTC. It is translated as CASSSHASGRANEQFF.

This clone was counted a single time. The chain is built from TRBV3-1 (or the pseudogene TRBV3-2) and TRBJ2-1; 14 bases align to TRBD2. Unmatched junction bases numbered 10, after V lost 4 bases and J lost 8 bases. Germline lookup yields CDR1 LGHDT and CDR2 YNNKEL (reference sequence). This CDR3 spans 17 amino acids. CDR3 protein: CASSPRLAGGLTDEQFF. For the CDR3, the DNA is TGTGCCAGCAGCCCCAGACTAGCGGGAGGGTTAACCGATGAGCAGTTCTTC.

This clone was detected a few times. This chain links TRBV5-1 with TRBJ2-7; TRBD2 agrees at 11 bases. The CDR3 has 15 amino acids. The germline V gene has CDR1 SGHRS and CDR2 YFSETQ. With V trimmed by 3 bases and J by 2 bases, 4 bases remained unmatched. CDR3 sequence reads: CASSSTSGTPYEQYF. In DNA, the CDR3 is TGCGCCAGCAGCTCGACTAGCGGGACCCCCTACGAGCAGTACTTC.

CDR3 in DNA: TGTGCCACCAGCAACGGGAGGGGCTCCTACAATGAGCAGTTCTTC. It is translated as CATSNGRGSYNEQFF. The V and J genes are TRBV24-1 and TRBJ2-1; 8 nucleotides align to TRBD2. This CDR3 contains 15 residues. With V trimmed by 7 bases and J by 0 bases, 4 bases remained unmatched. Germline assignment: CDR1 KGHDR and CDR2 SFDVKD.

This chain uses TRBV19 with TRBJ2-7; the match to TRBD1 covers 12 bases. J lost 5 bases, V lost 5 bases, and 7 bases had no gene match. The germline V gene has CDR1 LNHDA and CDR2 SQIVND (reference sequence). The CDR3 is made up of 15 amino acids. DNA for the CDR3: TGTGCCAGTAGTCCCGGGGACAGGGGGCTCCACGAGCAGTACTTC. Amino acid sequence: CASSPGDRGLHEQYF.

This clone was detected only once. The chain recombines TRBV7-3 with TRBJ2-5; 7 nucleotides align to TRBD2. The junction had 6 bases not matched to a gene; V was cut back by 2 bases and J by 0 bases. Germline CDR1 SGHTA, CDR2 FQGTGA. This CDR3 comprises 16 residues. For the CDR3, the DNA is TGTGCCAGCAGCTTAGGGAGGGGAGGGGACCAAGAGACCCAGTACTTC. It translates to CASSLGRGGDQETQYF.

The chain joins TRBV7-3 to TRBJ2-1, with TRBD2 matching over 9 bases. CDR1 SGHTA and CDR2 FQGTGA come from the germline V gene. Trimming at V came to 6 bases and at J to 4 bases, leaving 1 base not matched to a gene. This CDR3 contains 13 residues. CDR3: CASSSGGYNEQFF. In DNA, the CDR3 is TGTGCCAGCAGTAGCGGGGGATACAATGAGCAGTTCTTC.

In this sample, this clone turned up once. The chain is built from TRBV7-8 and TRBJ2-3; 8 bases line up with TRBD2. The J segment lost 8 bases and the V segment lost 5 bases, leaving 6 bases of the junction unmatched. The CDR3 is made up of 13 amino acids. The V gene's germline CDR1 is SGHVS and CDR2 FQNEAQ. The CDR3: CASSRTSLGTQYF. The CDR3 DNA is TGTGCCAGCAGCCGGACTAGCTTAGGTACGCAGTATTTT. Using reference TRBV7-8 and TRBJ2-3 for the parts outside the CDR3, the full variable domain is GAGVSQSPRYKVAKRGQDVALRCDPISGHVSLFWYQQALGQGPEFLTYFQNEAQLDKSGLPSDRFFAERPEGSVSTLKIQRTQQEDSAVYLCASSRTSLGTQYFGPGTRLTVL.

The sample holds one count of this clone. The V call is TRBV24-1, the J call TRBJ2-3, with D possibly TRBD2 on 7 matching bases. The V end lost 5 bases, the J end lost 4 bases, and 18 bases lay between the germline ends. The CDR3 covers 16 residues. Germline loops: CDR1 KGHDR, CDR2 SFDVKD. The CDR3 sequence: CATSAKGGRGPDTQYF. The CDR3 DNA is TGTGCCACCAGTGCCAAAGGGGGGAGGGGACCAGATACGCAGTATTTT.

The CDR3 nucleotides are TGTGCCAGCTCAGAGACAGCAACTAATGAAAAACTGTTTTTT. Protein sequence: CASSETATNEKLFF. The chain employs TRBV18 and TRBJ1-4; TRBD1 might be the D (5 bases). Germline CDR1 and CDR2: KGHSH and LQKENI. The V gene lost 5 bases and the J gene lost 0 bases, with 7 bases spanning the gap. There are 14 residues in the CDR3.

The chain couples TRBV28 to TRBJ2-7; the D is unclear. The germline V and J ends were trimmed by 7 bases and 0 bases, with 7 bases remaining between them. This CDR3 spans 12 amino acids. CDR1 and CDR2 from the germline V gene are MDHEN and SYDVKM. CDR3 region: CASKDSSYEQYF. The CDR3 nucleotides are TGTGCCAGCAAAGATAGCTCCTACGAGCAGTACTTC.

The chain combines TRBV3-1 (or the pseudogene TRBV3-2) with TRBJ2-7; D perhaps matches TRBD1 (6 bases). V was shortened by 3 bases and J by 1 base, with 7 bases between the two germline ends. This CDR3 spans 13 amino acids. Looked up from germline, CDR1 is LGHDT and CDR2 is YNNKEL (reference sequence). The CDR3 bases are TGTGCCAGCAGCCACAGGGGTTCCTACGAGCAGTACTTC. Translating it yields CASSHRGSYEQYF.

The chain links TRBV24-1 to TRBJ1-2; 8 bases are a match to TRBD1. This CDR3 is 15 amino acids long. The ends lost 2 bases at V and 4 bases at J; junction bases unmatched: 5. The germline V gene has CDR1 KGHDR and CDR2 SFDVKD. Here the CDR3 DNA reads TGTGCCACCAGTGATTCGTCGGGACAGGTCTATGGCTACACCTTC. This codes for CATSDSSGQVYGYTF.

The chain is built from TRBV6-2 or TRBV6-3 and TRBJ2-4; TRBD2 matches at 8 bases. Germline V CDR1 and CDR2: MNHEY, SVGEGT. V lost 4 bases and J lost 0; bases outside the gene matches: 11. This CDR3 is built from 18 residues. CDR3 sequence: CASSLWWIAGLAKNIQYF. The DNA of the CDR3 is TGTGCCAGCAGTTTATGGTGGATAGCGGGGCTAGCCAAAAACATTCAGTACTTC.

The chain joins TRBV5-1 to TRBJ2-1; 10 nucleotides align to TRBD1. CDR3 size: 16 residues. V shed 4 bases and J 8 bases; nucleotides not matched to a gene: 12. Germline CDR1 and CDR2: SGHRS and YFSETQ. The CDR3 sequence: CASSPWAGTGEYEQFF. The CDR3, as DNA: TGCGCCAGCAGCCCCTGGGCCGGGACAGGGGAGTATGAGCAGTTCTTC.

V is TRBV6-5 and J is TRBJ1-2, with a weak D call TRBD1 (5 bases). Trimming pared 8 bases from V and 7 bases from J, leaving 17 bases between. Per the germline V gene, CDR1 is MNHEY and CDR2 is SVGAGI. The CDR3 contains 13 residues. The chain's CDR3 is CASSAQGITGYTF. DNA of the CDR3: TGTGCCAGCTCCGCGCAGGGCATAACTGGCTACACCTTC.

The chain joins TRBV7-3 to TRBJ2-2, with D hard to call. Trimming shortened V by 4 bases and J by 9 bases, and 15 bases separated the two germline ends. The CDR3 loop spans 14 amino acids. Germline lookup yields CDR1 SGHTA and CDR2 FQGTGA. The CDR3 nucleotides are TGTGCCAGCAGCTACGCCCCAACATCGCGGGAGCTGTTTTTT. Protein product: CASSYAPTSRELFF.

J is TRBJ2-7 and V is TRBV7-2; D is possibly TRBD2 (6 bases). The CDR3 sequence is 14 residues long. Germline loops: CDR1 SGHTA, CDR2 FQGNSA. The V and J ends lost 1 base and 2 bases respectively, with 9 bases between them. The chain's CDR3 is CASSLGDFPYEQYF. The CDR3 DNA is TGTGCCAGCAGCTTAGGGGACTTTCCCTACGAGCAGTACTTC.

Here the CDR3 reads CASSETGGNQPQHF. The CDR3 region has the DNA TGTGCCAGCAGTGAAACAGGGGGCAATCAGCCCCAGCATTTT. The chain is built from TRBV6-4 and TRBJ1-5; 7 bases are shared with TRBD1. Germline V gene data show CDR1 as MRHNA and CDR2 as SNTAGT. V gave up 3 bases and J gave up 2 bases; unmatched junction bases: 1. This CDR3 comprises 14 residues.

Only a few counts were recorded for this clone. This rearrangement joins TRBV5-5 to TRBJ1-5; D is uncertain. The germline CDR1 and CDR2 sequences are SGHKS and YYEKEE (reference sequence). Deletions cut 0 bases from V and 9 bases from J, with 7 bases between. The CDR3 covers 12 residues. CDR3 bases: TGTGCCAGCAGCTTGGCGGGAAGGCCCCAGCATTTT. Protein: CASSLAGRPQHF.

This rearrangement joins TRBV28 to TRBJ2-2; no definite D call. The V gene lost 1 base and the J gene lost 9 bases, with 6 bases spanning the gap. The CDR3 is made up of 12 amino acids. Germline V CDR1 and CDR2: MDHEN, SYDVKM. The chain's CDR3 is CASSLLERELFF. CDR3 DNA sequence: TGTGCCAGCAGTTTATTAGAACGGGAGCTGTTTTTT.

The CDR3 region has the DNA TGTGCCAGCAGCCCCAGACAGGGGGCGCGTTATGGCTACACCTTC. Amino acid sequence: CASSPRQGARYGYTF. The chain employs TRBV3-1 (or the pseudogene TRBV3-2) and TRBJ1-2; 10 bases align to TRBD1. This CDR3 region has 15 residues. Germline V gene lookup returns CDR1 LGHDT and CDR2 YNNKEL (reference sequence). After removal of 4 bases from V and 5 bases from J, the junction contained 7 bases not matched to a gene.

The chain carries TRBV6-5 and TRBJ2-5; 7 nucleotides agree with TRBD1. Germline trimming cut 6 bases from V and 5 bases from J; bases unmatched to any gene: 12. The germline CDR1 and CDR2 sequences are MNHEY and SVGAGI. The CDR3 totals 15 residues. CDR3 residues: CASRDTGQVLETQYF. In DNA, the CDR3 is TGTGCCAGCAGGGATACCGGACAGGTGTTGGAGACCCAGTACTTC.

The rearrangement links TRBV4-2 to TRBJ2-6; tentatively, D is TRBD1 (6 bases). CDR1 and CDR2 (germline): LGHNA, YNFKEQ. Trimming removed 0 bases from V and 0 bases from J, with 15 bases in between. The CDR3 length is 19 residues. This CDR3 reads CASSQDLTGASSGANVLTF. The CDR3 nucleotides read TGTGCCAGCAGCCAAGATCTGACAGGAGCAAGCTCTGGGGCCAACGTCCTGACTTTC.

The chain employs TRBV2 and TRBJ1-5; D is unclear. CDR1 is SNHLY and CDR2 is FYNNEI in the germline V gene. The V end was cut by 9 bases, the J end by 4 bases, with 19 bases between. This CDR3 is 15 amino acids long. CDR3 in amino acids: CASSSGQARNQPQHF. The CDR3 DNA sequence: TGTGCCAGTTCGAGCGGCCAGGCAAGAAATCAGCCCCAGCATTTT.

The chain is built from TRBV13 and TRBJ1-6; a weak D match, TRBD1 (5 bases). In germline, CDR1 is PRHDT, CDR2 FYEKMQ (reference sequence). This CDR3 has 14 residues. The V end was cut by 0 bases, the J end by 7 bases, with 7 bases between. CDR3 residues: CASSLGTVNSPLHF. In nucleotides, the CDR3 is TGTGCCAGCAGCTTAGGGACAGTCAATTCACCCCTCCACTTT.

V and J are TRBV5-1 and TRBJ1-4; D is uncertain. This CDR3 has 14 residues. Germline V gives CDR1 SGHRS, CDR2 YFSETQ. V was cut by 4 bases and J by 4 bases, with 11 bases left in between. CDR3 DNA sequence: TGCGCCAGCAGCCCCCGCCCCAGTAATGAAAAACTGTTTTTT. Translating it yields CASSPRPSNEKLFF.

CDR3 protein: CASSLVGTSGTDTQYF. For the CDR3, the DNA is TGCGCCAGCAGCTTGGTCGGGACTAGCGGCACAGATACGCAGTATTTT. This chain connects TRBV5-1 to TRBJ2-3; 10 nucleotides match TRBD2. The junction had 2 bases not matched to a gene; V was cut back by 0 bases and J by 1 base. The CDR3 loop spans 16 amino acids. Germline assignment: CDR1 SGHRS and CDR2 YFSETQ.

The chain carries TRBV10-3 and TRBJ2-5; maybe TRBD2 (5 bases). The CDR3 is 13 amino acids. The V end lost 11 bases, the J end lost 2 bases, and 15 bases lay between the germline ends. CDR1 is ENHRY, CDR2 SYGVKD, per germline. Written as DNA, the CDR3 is TGTGCCGCGGGCACCGTAATTCAAGAGACCCAGTACTTC. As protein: CAAGTVIQETQYF.

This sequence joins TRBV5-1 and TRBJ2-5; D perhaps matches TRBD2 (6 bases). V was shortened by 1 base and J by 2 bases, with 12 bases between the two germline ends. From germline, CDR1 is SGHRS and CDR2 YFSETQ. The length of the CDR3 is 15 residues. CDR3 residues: CASSLNTGGQETQYF. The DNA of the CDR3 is TGCGCCAGCAGCTTGAATACCGGGGGTCAAGAGACCCAGTACTTC.